These 7 T cell receptor beta chains were all obtained from the same sample, sequenced in a study of T cell responses to AZD1222 COVID-19 vaccine. Data came from immunoSEQ multiplex PCR; TCRdb stores just in-frame clones and leaves some out. Altogether tens of thousands of clones are present, 70% to 90% being singletons, with the ten largest covering roughly 31%. Material: peripheral blood, obtained 28 days after the second AZD1222 dose. These receptors were collected from an adult who received the AZD1222 COVID-19 vaccine.

The chain has TRBV5-8 and TRBJ2-5; 9 nucleotides align to TRBD2. The CDR3 totals 16 residues. Losses at the gene ends were 4 bases for V and 5 bases for J; bases not matched to a gene: 12. Germline assignment: CDR1 SGHTS and CDR2 YDEGEE. This CDR3 is CASSGSGRRIGETQYF. CDR3 in DNA: TGTGCCAGCAGCGGGAGCGGGAGGAGGATAGGGGAGACCCAGTACTTC. Based on the CDR3 plus reference TRBV5-8 and TRBJ2-5, the full variable domain is EAGVTQSPTHLIKTRGQQATLRCSPISGHTSVYWYQQALGLGLQFLLWYDEGEERNRGNFPPRFSGRQFPNYSSELNVNALELEDSALYLCASSGSGRRIGETQYFGPGTRLLVL.

This chain joins TRBV15 and TRBJ2-7; 9 nucleotides agree with TRBD1. Germline assignment: CDR1 LNHNV and CDR2 YYDKDF (reference sequence). This CDR3 spans 16 amino acids. J lost 1 base, V lost 1 base, and 5 bases had no gene match. CDR3: CATSRAAGQGSYEQYF. CDR3 nucleotide sequence: TGTGCCACCAGCAGAGCCGCGGGACAGGGTTCCTACGAGCAGTACTTC.

About this clone: One end of the junction varies from germline; a read error may be responsible. This chain uses TRBV9 with TRBJ1-2, with 7 bases aligning to TRBD1. CDR1 SGDLS and CDR2 YYNGEE come from the germline V gene. This CDR3 contains 14 residues. The CDR3 coding sequence is TGTGCGAGCAGGGGGAACTCTAATAACTATGGCTACACCTTC. Amino acids: CASRGNSNNYGYTF.

This clone was recorded once. This chain joins TRBV5-1 and TRBJ2-5, with D unresolved. The CDR3 loop spans 11 amino acids. V was shortened by 7 bases and J by 3 bases, with 7 bases between the two germline ends. The germline V gene encodes CDR1 SGHRS and CDR2 YFSETQ. The CDR3 here is CASYEKETQYF. CDR3 nucleotide sequence: TGCGCCAGCTACGAGAAAGAGACCCAGTACTTC.

The chain couples TRBV7-9 to TRBJ2-5; either TRBD1 or TRBD2 may supply D (6 bases each). CDR3 length: 15 amino acids. Germline V gene data show CDR1 as SEHNR and CDR2 as FQNEAQ (reference sequence). Trimming pared 5 bases from V and 1 base from J, leaving 14 bases between. The CDR3 sequence is CASSPRGTLQETQYF. The CDR3, as DNA: TGTGCCAGCAGCCCCCGGGGGACACTCCAAGAGACCCAGTACTTC.

The rearrangement joins TRBV5-4 to TRBJ2-1; 7 positions agree with TRBD2. J gave up 6 bases and V 6 bases, and 12 bases lay outside the gene matches. Germline CDR1 SGHNT, CDR2 YYREEE (reference sequence). This CDR3 region has 15 residues. The DNA for the CDR3 is TGTGCCAGCACCCCGGGCGGGAGAGGTCCCAATGAGCAGTTCTTC. Translating it yields CASTPGGRGPNEQFF.

The V and J genes are TRBV5-1 and TRBJ2-2; D unresolved. This CDR3 comprises 14 residues. CDR1 and CDR2 (germline): SGHRS, YFSETQ. V was shortened by 0 bases and J by 1 base, with 4 bases between the two germline ends. The CDR3 DNA is TGCGCCAGCAGCTTGGGAGGGAACACCGGGGAGCTGTTTTTT. Translating it yields CASSLGGNTGELFF.